Listed here are 10 T cell receptor beta chains from one sample, sequenced in a study of blood T cell repertoires in COVID-19. Measured with immunoSEQ multiplex PCR; TCRdb has only the in-frame clones, and not every one. The sample contains about 320,000 clones, 85% to 95% of which appear only once. Sequences were obtained from PBMCs or T cells enriched from blood (not recorded which). These receptors were obtained from a woman aged 30 to 39 who had been exposed to COVID-19.

The chain uses TRBV10-2 and TRBJ1-3; 8 bases line up with TRBD1. Per the germline V gene, CDR1 is WSHSY and CDR2 is SAAADI. V gave up 7 bases and J gave up 2 bases; unmatched junction bases: 7. CDR3 length equals 15 residues. In DNA form, the CDR3 reads TGCGCCAGCATCCCCGAACAGGGGGCTGGAAACACCATATATTTT. Translating gives CASIPEQGAGNTIYF.

The chain uses TRBV9 and TRBJ2-7; 10 bases agree with TRBD2. The length of the CDR3 is 14 residues. The germline CDR1 and CDR2 sequences are SGDLS and YYNGEE. The V and J ends lost 0 bases and 3 bases, in that order; junction bases with no gene match: 0. In DNA form, the CDR3 reads TGTGCCAGCAGCGTAGCTAGCGGGGGCTACGAGCAGTACTTC. Its translation is CASSVASGGYEQYF.

The V and J genes are TRBV2 and TRBJ1-5; D is perhaps TRBD1 (5 bases). The ends were cut back, 4 bases at V and 0 bases at J, with 10 bases in the middle. Germline CDR1 reads SNHLY; CDR2 reads FYNNEI. This CDR3 is 15 amino acids long. The CDR3 DNA follows: TGTGCCAGCAGTGCCCAGACAGCTAGCAATCAGCCCCAGCATTTT. Translated: CASSAQTASNQPQHF.

This clone was counted a single time. The gene calls are TRBV14 and TRBJ2-1; a weak D match, TRBD1 (6 bases). The CDR3 totals 13 residues. The germline V gene encodes CDR1 SGHDN and CDR2 FVKESK. Trimming left V 8 bases short and J 4 bases short, with 12 bases between. CDR3 in DNA: TGTGCCAGCCAGGGACAACCTTACAATGAGCAGTTCTTC. Translated, it gives CASQGQPYNEQFF. Supplemented by reference TRBV14 and TRBJ2-1, the full variable domain reads EAGVTQFPSHSVIEKGQTVTLRCDPISGHDNLYWYRRVMGKEIKFLLHFVKESKQDESGMPNNRFLAERTGGTYSTLKVQPAELEDSGVYFCASQGQPYNEQFFGPGTRLTVL.

The chain is built from TRBV20-1 and TRBJ2-2; D unresolved. This CDR3 contains 11 residues. Trimming cost V 6 bases and J 4 bases, with 6 bases left between them. Germline V CDR1 and CDR2: DFQATT, SNEGSKA (reference sequence). The CDR3 region is CSARVTGELFF. The CDR3 coding sequence is TGCAGTGCCCGGGTCACCGGGGAGCTGTTTTTT.

The chain couples TRBV19 to TRBJ2-2, with D tentatively TRBD2 (6 bases). V was pared by 0 bases and J by 3 bases, with 14 bases between. The CDR3 extends over 17 amino acids. Germline loops: CDR1 LNHDA, CDR2 SQIVND (reference sequence). CDR3 nucleotide sequence: TGTGCCAGTAGTATAGATCCCCTAGCGATAGACACCGGGGAGCTGTTTTTT. This encodes CASSIDPLAIDTGELFF.

J is TRBJ1-1 and V is TRBV6-5, with TRBD1 as a possible D gene (5 bases). The CDR3 covers 15 residues. Between the trimmed V and J ends, which lost 7 bases and 11 bases, there was a span of 26 bases. Germline CDR1 reads MNHEY; CDR2 reads SVGAGI. This CDR3 is CASTPGFGGFRGAFF. In nucleotides, the CDR3 is TGTGCCAGCACCCCAGGTTTTGGGGGGTTTAGAGGGGCTTTCTTT.

The chain couples TRBV18 to TRBJ1-1; D is unresolved. Between the trimmed V and J ends, which lost 2 bases and 11 bases, there was a span of 12 bases. Per germline, CDR1 KGHSH and CDR2 LQKENI. The length of the CDR3 is 12 residues. DNA of the CDR3: TGTGCCAGCTCACCAGGGTCCTGGGAGGCTTTCTTT. As protein: CASSPGSWEAFF.

The rearrangement joins TRBV3-1 (or the pseudogene TRBV3-2) to TRBJ2-7; no firm D call. Germline CDR1 reads LGHDT; CDR2 reads YNNKEL (reference sequence). The CDR3 sequence is 15 residues long. Trimming removed 4 bases at V and 3 bases at J, with 16 bases between. The CDR3 spells CASSRGRRLVYEQYF. The CDR3 bases are TGTGCCAGCAGCCGTGGCCGGCGGTTAGTCTACGAGCAGTACTTC.

The chain uses TRBV2 and TRBJ1-5; TRBD1 agrees at 7 bases. Germline V lookup: CDR1 SNHLY, CDR2 FYNNEI. Unmatched junction bases numbered 8, after V lost 3 bases and J lost 9 bases. The length of the CDR3 is 14 residues. The CDR3: CASSDSQGMLPQHF. The CDR3 DNA sequence: TGTGCCAGCAGTGACTCACAGGGGATGCTGCCCCAGCATTTT.